The 25 T cell receptor beta chains listed next were all sequenced from one sample in a study of metastatic and nonmetastatic thyroid tumors. TCRdb re-called clones from the PCR reads using MiXCR. Of around 21,000 clones in the sample, 22% were seen once. No treatment of any kind had been given to any patient before thyroid surgery. Specimen: tumor tissue. Receptors were obtained from a male donor with papillary thyroid cancer or a benign thyroid nodule (not recorded which). Some clones in this sample may be carry-over from other donors' samples.

The rearrangement links TRBV7-3 to TRBJ1-1; D is possibly TRBD1 (6 bases). The CDR3 totals 13 residues. Germline lookup yields CDR1 SGHTA and CDR2 FQGTGA. Trimming removed 4 bases from V and 11 bases from J, with 17 bases in between. CDR3 region: CASSSKLGARAFF. In DNA, the CDR3 is TGTGCCAGCAGCTCAAAGCTGGGGGCCAGGGCTTTCTTT.

This clone was counted ten times or more. The V call is TRBV5-1, the J call TRBJ1-4, with D hard to call. The V end lost 3 bases, the J end lost 6 bases, and 12 bases lay between the germline ends. Per germline, CDR1 SGHRS and CDR2 YFSETQ. The CDR3 covers 14 residues. CDR3 nucleotide sequence: TGCGCCAGCAGCTCCAATCCGGGAGATGAAAAACTGTTTTTT. Protein: CASSSNPGDEKLFF.

This clone appeared a single time. A read error may explain this, as a much larger clone is one base away. V and J are TRBV3-1 and TRBJ2-4; no definite D call. Germline loops: CDR1 LGHDT, CDR2 YNNKEL (reference sequence). The CDR3 length is 13 residues. CDR3 region: CASSQAVKNIQHF. The CDR3 nucleotides read TGTGCCAGCAGCCAAGCTGTAAAAAACATTCAGCACTTC.

Concerning this clone: It may be a read error: a sequence one base away is much more abundant. The chain has TRBV28 and TRBJ2-7; 10 bases agree with TRBD2. The germline V gene encodes CDR1 MDHEN and CDR2 SYDVKM. The CDR3 sequence is 14 residues long. V shed 6 bases and J 9 bases; nucleotides not matched to a gene: 11. The CDR3 nucleotides are TGTGCCAGCAGAGACCGGCTAGCGGGGGCCAGGCAGTACTTC. Its translation: CASRDRLAGARQYF.

This clone was seen at least ten times. The chain links TRBV7-3 to TRBJ2-1; D might be TRBD2 (5 bases). From germline, CDR1 is SGHTA and CDR2 FQGTGA. This CDR3 has 15 residues. Deletions cut 4 bases from V and 8 bases from J, with 18 bases between. The CDR3 loop reads CASSSRLTGIDEQFF. CDR3 DNA: TGTGCCAGCAGCTCACGACTAACGGGGATCGATGAGCAGTTCTTC.

The sample holds many counts of this clone. The chain recombines TRBV19 with TRBJ1-5; 9 bases map to TRBD1. Germline V CDR1 and CDR2: LNHDA, SQIVND (reference sequence). The CDR3 has 16 amino acids. With 4 bases clipped from V and 7 bases from J, the junction kept 11 bases outside the gene matches. The CDR3 reads CASSTPGQGRNQPQHF. CDR3 DNA: TGTGCCAGTAGTACCCCGGGACAGGGAAGAAACCAGCCCCAGCATTTT.

This chain joins TRBV11-2 and TRBJ1-6; D is unclear. CDR1 and CDR2 from the germline V gene are SGHAT and FQNNGV. The CDR3 has 15 residues. Trimming stripped 0 bases from V and 9 bases from J, with 12 bases between. The CDR3 loop reads CASSLESGQVSPLHF. CDR3 nucleotides: TGTGCCAGCAGCTTAGAGTCCGGCCAGGTTTCACCCCTCCACTTT. The full variable domain, its missing parts supplied by reference TRBV11-2 and TRBJ1-6, is EAGVAQSPRYKIIEKRQSVAFWCNPISGHATLYWYQQILGQGPKLLIQFQNNGVVDDSQLPKDRFSAERLKGVDSTLKIQPAKLEDSAVYLCASSLESGQVSPLHFGNGTRLTVT.

Turning to this clone: Sequence at one end of the junction differs from germline and may be a read error. The gene calls are TRBV11-3 and TRBJ2-3; D call uncertain. The CDR3 sequence is 11 residues long. Germline CDR1 and CDR2: SGHNT and YENEEA. The CDR3 DNA sequence: TGTGCCAGCTGCTTTTCAGATCCGCAGTATTTT. Residues: CASCFSDPQYF.

In this sample, this clone turned up many times. V and J are TRBV7-9 and TRBJ2-7; D is possibly TRBD2 (5 bases). The germline V gene encodes CDR1 SEHNR and CDR2 FQNEAQ (reference sequence). The CDR3 spans 13 residues. Between the trimmed V and J ends, which lost 5 bases and 2 bases, there was a span of 10 bases. CDR3: CASSPGGTYEQYF. CDR3 DNA sequence: TGTGCCAGCAGCCCAGGAGGAACCTACGAGCAGTACTTC.

With regard to this clone: This may arise from a read error, as a much more abundant clone is one base away. V is TRBV7-6 and J is TRBJ2-7, with D uncertain. V was trimmed by 1 base and J by 3 bases, leaving 7 bases between them. Per the germline V gene, CDR1 is SGHVS and CDR2 is FNYEAQ. This CDR3 region has 13 residues. CDR3 sequence: CASSLGGHYEQYF. Written as DNA, the CDR3 is TGTGCCAGCAGCTTAGGTGGGCACTACGAGCAGTACTTC.

This clone was observed many times. The chain couples TRBV6-5 to TRBJ2-1, with 8 bases lining up with TRBD2. Per the germline V gene, CDR1 is MNHEY and CDR2 is SVGAGI. This CDR3 has 14 residues. The trim removed 2 bases at V and 4 bases at J, leaving 1 base unmatched. CDR3 nucleotides: TGTGCCAGCAGTTACCAGCGGGAGTACAATGAGCAGTTCTTC. Protein product: CASSYQREYNEQFF.

The rearrangement uses TRBV20-1 and TRBJ2-3; D is undetermined. The CDR3 length is 15 residues. Germline assignment: CDR1 DFQATT and CDR2 SNEGSKA (reference sequence). Trimming stripped 6 bases from V and 1 base from J, with 17 bases between. The CDR3 region is CSATLQLAGTDTQYF. In DNA form, the CDR3 reads TGCAGTGCCACCTTGCAACTGGCGGGCACAGATACGCAGTATTTT.

V and J are TRBV2 and TRBJ2-7, with TRBD2 matching over 8 bases. The V gene end was trimmed by 7 bases and the J gene end by 4 bases; junction bases not matched to a gene: 9. The CDR3 length is 14 residues. Per the germline V gene, CDR1 is SNHLY and CDR2 is FYNNEI. Written as DNA, the CDR3 is TGTGCCAGCATTATGACTAGCGACCAGTACGAGCAGTACTTC. Translated: CASIMTSDQYEQYF.

A few counts support this clone. The V call is TRBV11-2, the J call TRBJ2-2, with D perhaps matching TRBD2 (5 bases). The V gene lost 4 bases and the J gene lost 9 bases, with 21 bases spanning the gap. Germline CDR1 and CDR2: SGHAT and FQNNGV. The CDR3 is 16 residues long. The CDR3 here is CASSSLLEVYTWELFF. As DNA, the CDR3 is TGTGCCAGCAGCTCCCTACTGGAGGTGTATACCTGGGAGCTGTTTTTT.

In this sample, this clone turned up many times. The same CDR3 arises from other DNA sequences in this sample as well. The chain couples TRBV29-1 to TRBJ2-3; D is possibly TRBD1 (5 bases). Trimming pared 3 bases from V and 2 bases from J, leaving 18 bases between. This CDR3 is built from 16 residues. Germline loops: CDR1 SQVTM, CDR2 ANQGSEA. DNA for the CDR3: TGCAGCGTTGAGGATTCGGTCCAGGGCACCACAGATACGCAGTATTTT. It codes for CSVEDSVQGTTDTQYF.

Many counts were recorded for this clone. The chain joins TRBV5-1 to TRBJ2-2; 9 bases are a match to TRBD2. V was clipped by 3 bases and J by 2 bases; unmatched bases: 17. In germline, CDR1 is SGHRS, CDR2 YFSETQ. This CDR3 spans 20 amino acids. DNA for the CDR3: TGCGCCAGCAGCTACTACCGGACTAGCGAAGGGATTATTAACACCGGGGAGCTGTTTTTT. This encodes CASSYYRTSEGIINTGELFF.

This clone has at least ten counts. A much larger clone sits a single nucleotide away, making a read error possible. The CDR3 sequence: CTSRAGGSYNEQFF. In DNA form, the CDR3 reads TGTACCAGCAGAGCGGGAGGGAGTTACAATGAGCAGTTCTTC. J is TRBJ2-1 and V is TRBV6-2 or TRBV6-3, with 10 bases identical to TRBD2. The CDR3 runs to 14 residues. From germline, CDR1 is MNHEY and CDR2 SVGEGT.

This chain links TRBV12-3 or TRBV12-4 with TRBJ1-1; D unclear. The ends were cut back, 6 bases at V and 5 bases at J, with 10 bases in the middle. CDR3 length: 12 residues. CDR3 loop: CASRIGWTEAFF. Written as DNA, the CDR3 is TGTGCCAGCAGGATAGGGTGGACTGAAGCTTTCTTT.

This chain joins TRBV4-1 and TRBJ1-5; D possibly corresponds to TRBD1 (5 bases). Germline CDR1 and CDR2: MGHRA and YSYEKL. The CDR3 totals 15 residues. Trimming left V 1 base short and J 1 base short, with 8 bases between. The CDR3 nucleotides read TGCGCCAGCAGCCAAGTCCCAGGGAGCAATCAGCCCCAGCATTTT. Its protein product is CASSQVPGSNQPQHF.

V gene TRBV20-1 combines with J gene TRBJ2-7; TRBD2 agrees at 12 bases. Germline loops: CDR1 DFQATT, CDR2 SNEGSKA (reference sequence). Unmatched junction bases numbered 4, after V lost 5 bases and J lost 2 bases. The CDR3 has 14 residues. CDR3 DNA sequence: TGCAGTGCTCTTCGGACTAGCGGGGCCTACGAGCAGTACTTC. This codes for CSALRTSGAYEQYF.

This clone was recorded at least ten times. The chain employs TRBV10-3 and TRBJ2-1, with TRBD2 matching 8 bases. J lost 5 bases, V lost 3 bases, and 6 bases had no gene match. CDR1 and CDR2 (germline): ENHRY, SYGVKD. The CDR3 runs to 15 residues. The CDR3 sequence: CAISDPGLGNNEQFF. The CDR3, as DNA: TGTGCCATCAGTGACCCGGGACTAGGTAACAATGAGCAGTTCTTC.

At least ten counts were recorded for this clone. This chain links TRBV3-1 with TRBJ2-7, with TRBD2 matching over 12 bases. The CDR3 is 15 amino acids. The V and J ends lost 4 bases and 2 bases, in that order; junction bases with no gene match: 3. Germline values: CDR1 LGHDT, CDR2 YNNKEL (reference sequence). The CDR3 nucleotides read TGTGCCAGCAGCCCCTGGACTAGCGGGGCCTACGAGCAGTACTTC. This translates into CASSPWTSGAYEQYF.

This clone was seen repeatedly, ten times or more. The same CDR3 also results from other DNA sequences found in this sample. This sequence joins TRBV6-5 and TRBJ1-2; D is perhaps TRBD1 (5 bases). The CDR3 spans 12 residues. The V gene lost 2 bases and the J gene lost 5 bases, with 6 bases spanning the gap. Germline V gene lookup returns CDR1 MNHEY and CDR2 SVGAGI. CDR3 in DNA: TGTGCCAGCAGTTACGGGGGATATGGCTACACCTTC. It yields the protein CASSYGGYGYTF.

Notes on this clone: A clone one base away is much larger, so this may be a read error. The same CDR3 can be traced to other DNA sequences in this sample. This chain uses TRBV3-1 with TRBJ2-1; 8 nucleotides line up with TRBD2. Germline trimming cut 9 bases from V and 8 bases from J; bases unmatched to any gene: 9. The CDR3 has 13 residues. The germline V gene encodes CDR1 LGHDT and CDR2 YNNKEL (reference sequence). In DNA form, the CDR3 reads TGTGCCAGTAGCTCCCTTAGCGGGGATGAGCAGTTCTTC. This codes for CASSSLSGDEQFF.

Concerning this clone itself: The final CDR3 position lacks the conserved phenylalanine or tryptophan, pointing to a likely read error. The V call is TRBV9, the J call TRBJ1-1; D ambiguous. The V gene lost 6 bases and the J gene lost 4 bases, with 13 bases spanning the gap. The germline V gene has CDR1 SGDLS and CDR2 YYNGEE. This CDR3 has 13 residues. Here the CDR3 DNA reads TGTGCCAGCACCGTCTTCGACGTCACTGAAGCTTTCTAT. Amino acid sequence: CASTVFDVTEAFY.